The table lists the clone carrying this T cell receptor beta chain with a few counts. This sample is part of a study of control samples from healthy donors and cancer patients. Produced via immunoSEQ multiplex PCR; TCRdb's table is partial and in-frame only. Seen here are tens of thousands of clones, 79% observed once, and the top ten hold less than 25%. Per germline, CDR1 LGHDT and CDR2 YNNKEL (reference sequence). There are 12 residues in the CDR3. V lost 4 bases to trimming and J lost 8 bases, with 9 bases between them. This chain uses TRBV3-1 (or the pseudogene TRBV3-2) with TRBJ2-1; D ambiguous. The specimen was PBMCs. This receptor was identified in a man between 60 and 75 years old with head and neck cancer. CDR3 in amino acids: CASSRSTYEQFF. CDR3 sequence (DNA): TGTGCCAGCAGCCGGAGTACCTATGAGCAGTTCTTC.